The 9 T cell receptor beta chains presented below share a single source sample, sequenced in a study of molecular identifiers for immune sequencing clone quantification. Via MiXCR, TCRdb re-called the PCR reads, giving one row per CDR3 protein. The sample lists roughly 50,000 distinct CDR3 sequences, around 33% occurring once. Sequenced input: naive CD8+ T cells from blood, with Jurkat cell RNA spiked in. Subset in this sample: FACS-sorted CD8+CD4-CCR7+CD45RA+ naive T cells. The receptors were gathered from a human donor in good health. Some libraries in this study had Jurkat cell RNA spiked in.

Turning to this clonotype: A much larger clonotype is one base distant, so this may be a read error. The CDR3 sequence is CASGGLAGDETQYF. Here the CDR3 DNA reads TGTGCCAGCGGGGGACTAGCGGGAGATGAGACCCAGTACTTC. This rearrangement joins TRBV12-3 or TRBV12-4 to TRBJ2-5; 14 nucleotides match TRBD2. The J segment lost 5 bases and the V segment lost 8 bases, leaving 4 bases of the junction unmatched. The CDR3 spans 14 residues.

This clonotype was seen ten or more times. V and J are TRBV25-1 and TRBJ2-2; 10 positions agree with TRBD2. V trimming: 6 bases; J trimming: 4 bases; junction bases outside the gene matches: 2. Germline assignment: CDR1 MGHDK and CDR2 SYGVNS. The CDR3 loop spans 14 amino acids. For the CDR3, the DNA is TGTGCCAGCAGGATAGCGGGAGGCACCGGGGAGCTGTTTTTT. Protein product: CASRIAGGTGELFF.

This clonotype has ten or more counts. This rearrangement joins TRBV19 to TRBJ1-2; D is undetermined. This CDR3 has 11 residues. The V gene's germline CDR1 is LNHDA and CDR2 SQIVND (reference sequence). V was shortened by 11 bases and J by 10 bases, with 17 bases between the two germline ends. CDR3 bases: TGTGCCTCAACGGGTCTTTCACTCTACACCTTC. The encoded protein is CASTGLSLYTF.

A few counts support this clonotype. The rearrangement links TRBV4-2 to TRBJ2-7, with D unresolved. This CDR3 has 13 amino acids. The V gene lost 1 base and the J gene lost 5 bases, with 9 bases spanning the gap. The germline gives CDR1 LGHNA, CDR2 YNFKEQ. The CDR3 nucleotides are TGTGCCAGCAGCCAAGGTCTTGTCCACGAGCAGTACTTC. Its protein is CASSQGLVHEQYF.

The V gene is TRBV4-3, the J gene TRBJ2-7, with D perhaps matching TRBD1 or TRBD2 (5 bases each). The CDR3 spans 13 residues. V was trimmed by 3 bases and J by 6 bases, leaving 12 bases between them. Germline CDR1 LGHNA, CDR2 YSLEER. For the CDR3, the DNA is TGCGCCAGCAGCCAGGGGGTGGGTGGCGAGCAGTACTTC. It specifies CASSQGVGGEQYF.

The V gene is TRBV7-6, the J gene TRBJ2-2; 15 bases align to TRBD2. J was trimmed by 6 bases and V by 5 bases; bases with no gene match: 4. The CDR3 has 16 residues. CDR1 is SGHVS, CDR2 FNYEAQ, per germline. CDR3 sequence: CASSPGLAGGAGELFF. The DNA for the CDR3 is TGTGCCAGCAGCCCAGGACTAGCGGGAGGGGCCGGGGAGCTGTTTTTT.

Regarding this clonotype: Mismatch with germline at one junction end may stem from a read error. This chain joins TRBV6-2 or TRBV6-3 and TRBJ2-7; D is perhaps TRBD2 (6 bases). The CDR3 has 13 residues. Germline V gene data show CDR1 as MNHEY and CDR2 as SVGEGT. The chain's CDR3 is CASSLIQGGELYF. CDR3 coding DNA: TGTGCCAGCAGTTTGATTCAGGGAGGCGAGCTGTACTTC.

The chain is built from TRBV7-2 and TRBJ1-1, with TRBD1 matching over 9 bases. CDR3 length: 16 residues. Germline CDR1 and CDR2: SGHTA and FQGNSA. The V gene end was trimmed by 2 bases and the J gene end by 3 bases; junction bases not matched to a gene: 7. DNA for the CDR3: TGTGCCAGCAGCTTAAGGGACAGGGTAGACGACACTGAAGCTTTCTTT. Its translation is CASSLRDRVDDTEAFF.

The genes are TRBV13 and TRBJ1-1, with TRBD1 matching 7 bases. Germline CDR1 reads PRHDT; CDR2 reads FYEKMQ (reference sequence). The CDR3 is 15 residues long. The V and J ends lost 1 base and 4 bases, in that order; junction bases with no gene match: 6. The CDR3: CASSLELQGTTEAFF. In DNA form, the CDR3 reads TGTGCCAGCAGCTTAGAGCTACAGGGGACCACTGAAGCTTTCTTT.